The sequence of this T cell receptor beta chain was determined in a study of CD8 T cells in Susac syndrome. Findings of the study overall: The Susac syndrome CD4+ T cell repertoires displayed no clonal expansion.

Concerning this clonotype: Its antigen is unknown.

Random hexamers served to reverse transcribe roughly 0.5 to 1 ug RNA. An immunoSEQ multiplex PCR amplified TCR beta CDR3 over 54 Vbeta and 13 Jbeta. TCRdb re-derived calls from the immunoSEQ multiplex PCR reads in MiXCR, one entry per CDR3 protein. The sample includes 130,000 or so distinct CDR3 sequences, 96% seen only once; the top ten take roughly 0.14%. This CDR3 has 14 residues. Germline values: CDR1 MDHEN, CDR2 SYDVKM. V was clipped by 10 bases and J by 0 bases, with 14 bases between them. Sequencing was carried out using CD4+ T cells from PBMCs. The genes are TRBV28 and TRBJ2-3; D is possibly TRBD1 or TRBD2 (7 bases each). This TCR was sampled from a human donor with Susac syndrome. CDR3 nucleotides: TGTGCCACCAGGGGGGGGCTTAGCACAGATACGCAGTATTTT. This sequence encodes CATRGGLSTDTQYF.